This TCR beta chain appears in the sequencing data of a study of blood T cell repertoires in COVID-19. This table comes from immunoSEQ multiplex PCR, and its TCRdb copy is limited to in-frame clones, with some not included. The table has roughly 180,000 clones, 70% to 80% seen once. The ends lost 1 base at V and 4 bases at J; junction bases unmatched: 3. The CDR3 is 15 amino acids. Looked up from germline, CDR1 is LGHNA and CDR2 is YNFKEQ. This clone was seen only a few times. This receptor was identified in a woman in her sixties or seventies with COVID-19, enrolled during active disease. The rearrangement joins TRBV4-2 to TRBJ1-4; 7 bases fit TRBD1. The sequenced sample was peripheral blood. In DNA, the CDR3 is TGTGCCAGCAGCCAAGTTCAGGGGGGTAATGAAAAACTGTTTTTT. It is translated as CASSQVQGGNEKLFF.